Presented here are 3 T cell receptor beta chains from one specimen sequenced in a study of CD8 T cells in ankylosing spondylitis. TCRdb redid the calling of the 5' RACE reads with MiXCR, one entry per CDR3 protein. The sample consists of around 210,000 distinct CDR3 sequences, around 8% of them appearing once. Sequencing was done on a sample of blood, either unsorted or a sorted T cell fraction (not recorded which). The receptors originated from a female donor with ankylosing spondylitis or in good health (not recorded which).

This clonotype was observed many times. The V and J genes are TRBV12-3 or TRBV12-4 and TRBJ1-4; a weak D match, TRBD1 (5 bases). This CDR3 comprises 13 residues. Trimming stripped 5 bases from V and 8 bases from J, with 12 bases between. This chain's CDR3 is CASSPREGEKLFF. The DNA for the CDR3 is TGTGCCAGCAGTCCCAGGGAGGGGGAAAAACTGTTTTTT.

This clonotype has at least ten counts. This chain joins TRBV25-1 and TRBJ1-4; D call uncertain. Trimming removed 0 bases from V and 7 bases from J, with 6 bases in between. CDR3 length: 13 amino acids. The germline gives CDR1 MGHDK, CDR2 SYGVNS. CDR3 protein: CASSEYGSEKLFF. The CDR3 DNA follows: TGTGCCAGCAGTGAATACGGCAGTGAAAAACTGTTTTTT.

This clonotype was counted at least ten times. The chain is built from TRBV5-1 and TRBJ1-2; D remains ambiguous. The V end was cut by 2 bases, the J end by 4 bases, with 6 bases between. The CDR3 is 12 amino acids. CDR1 and CDR2 (germline): SGHRS, YFSETQ. The CDR3 region has the DNA TGCGCCAGCAGCTTTGATAGCTATGGCTACACCTTC. Translating gives CASSFDSYGYTF.